The rows below give T cell receptor beta chains drawn from one sample of a study of T cell repertoires in cytomegalovirus infection. Antigens for these TCRs are unknown. TCRdb reprocessed the reads with MiXCR, giving one entry per CDR3 protein. Of about 920,000 distinct CDR3 sequences in the sample, around 32% were seen once. The starting material was cultured CD8+ T cells from PBMCs, obtained from culture after CMV antigen stimulation. The receptors here all came from a human donor in good health (CMV status not recorded). Some clones in this sample may be carry-over from other donors' samples. Both conserved end residues are part of each CDR3.

V: TRBV4-1; J: TRBJ2-2; CDR3: CASTPETAVANTGELFF
V: TRBV2; J: TRBJ1-2; CDR3: CASSGGFYGYTF
V: TRBV5-4; J: TRBJ2-3; CDR3: CASSLKRLTDTQYF
V: TRBV12-3/TRBV12-4; J: TRBJ2-5; CDR3: CASGHSGAVQETQYF
V: TRBV7-9; J: TRBJ2-7; CDR3: CASSINSYEQYF
V: TRBV7-8; J: TRBJ2-7; CDR3: CASSLATDGTASYEQYF
V: TRBV7-8; J: TRBJ2-1; CDR3: CASGENNEQFF
V: TRBV7-9; J: TRBJ2-3; CDR3: CASSFPWTSGAPSTDTQYF
V: TRBV2; J: TRBJ1-1; CDR3: CASRGQGVETEAFF
V: TRBV19; J: TRBJ2-7; CDR3: CASSLRNRAGYEQYF
V: TRBV7-9; J: TRBJ1-3; CDR3: CASSLGTTTGNTIYF
V: TRBV12-3/TRBV12-4; J: TRBJ2-1; CDR3: CASSLVRDRGYNEQFF
V: TRBV20-1; J: TRBJ1-2; CDR3: CSAREAGTGPLAGYTF
V: TRBV7-9; J: TRBJ2-2; CDR3: CASSPRSSPGELFF
V: TRBV9; J: TRBJ1-1; CDR3: CASSVGGMNTEAFF
V: TRBV9; J: TRBJ2-3; CDR3: CASSVRAGEPTDTQYF
V: TRBV4-2; J: TRBJ2-5; CDR3: CASSPAPFVAGGETQYF
V: TRBV7-2; J: TRBJ2-3; CDR3: CASSFGGTDTQYF
V: TRBV7-7; J: TRBJ1-6; CDR3: CASSLSQGGNSPLHF
V: TRBV7-9; J: TRBJ2-7; CDR3: CASSPLDPLNSYEQYF
V: TRBV7-2; J: TRBJ2-3; CDR3: CASSYFPGQGTDTQYF
V: TRBV19; J: TRBJ1-4; CDR3: CASSMEWSFPTNEKLFF
V: TRBV25-1; J: TRBJ1-4; CDR3: CASSDFGRETNEKLFF
V: TRBV19; J: TRBJ1-1; CDR3: CATEGRWFTEAFF
V: TRBV7-6; J: TRBJ2-2; CDR3: CASSEGLAGTRELFF
V: TRBV12-3/TRBV12-4; J: TRBJ2-4; CDR3: CASSSGQGGGKNIQYF
V: TRBV6-6; J: TRBJ1-4; CDR3: CASRTGGGATNEKLFF
V: TRBV4-1; J: TRBJ2-1; CDR3: CASSQVTPAEGLYNEQFF
V: TRBV7-9; J: TRBJ1-2; CDR3: CASSSRAEGLHYGYTF
V: TRBV19; J: TRBJ1-1; CDR3: CASSFWDPITEAFF
V: TRBV7-9; J: TRBJ1-1; CDR3: CASSFPGKNTEAFF
V: TRBV13; J: TRBJ2-1; CDR3: CASSNRGSYNEQFF
V: TRBV27; J: TRBJ2-6; CDR3: CASSILSGANVLTF
V: TRBV7-2; J: TRBJ2-1; CDR3: CASSQDWAGYSEQFF
V: TRBV19; J: TRBJ2-1; CDR3: CASSIGSGPTYNEQFF
V: TRBV6-8; J: TRBJ1-1; CDR3: CASSEAWGRTEAFF
V: TRBV6-2/TRBV6-3; J: TRBJ1-5; CDR3: CASSSTGGDVFSNQPQHF
V: TRBV5-8; J: TRBJ2-3; CDR3: CASSLGVGNPDTQYF
V: TRBV12-5; J: TRBJ2-1; CDR3: CASGLAYPSGGEQFF
V: TRBV6-5; J: TRBJ2-1; CDR3: CASSRDRVDEQFF